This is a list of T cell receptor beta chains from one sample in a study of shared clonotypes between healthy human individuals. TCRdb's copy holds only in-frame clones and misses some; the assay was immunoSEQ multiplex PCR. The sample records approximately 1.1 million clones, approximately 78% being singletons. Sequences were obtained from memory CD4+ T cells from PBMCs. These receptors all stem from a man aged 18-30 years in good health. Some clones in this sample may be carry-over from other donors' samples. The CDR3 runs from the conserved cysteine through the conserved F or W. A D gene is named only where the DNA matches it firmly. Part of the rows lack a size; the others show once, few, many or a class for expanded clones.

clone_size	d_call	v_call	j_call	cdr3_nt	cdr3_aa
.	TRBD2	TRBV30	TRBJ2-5	TGTGCCTGGACTCGGGCGGGAGGGGGAGGAGAGACCCAGTACTTC	CAWTRAGGGGETQYF
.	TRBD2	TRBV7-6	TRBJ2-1	TGTGCCAGCAGCTTAATTAGCGGGACCGAGCAGTTCTTC	CASSLISGTEQFF
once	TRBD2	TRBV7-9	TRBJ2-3	TGTGCCAGCAGCTTAGGTGCTAGCGGGAGGTGGGATACGCAGTATTTT	CASSLGASGRWDTQYF
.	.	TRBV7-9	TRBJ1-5	TGTGCCAGCAGCTCTACGGGTCAGTATCAGCCCCAGCATTTT	CASSSTGQYQPQHF
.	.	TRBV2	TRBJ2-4	TGTGCCAGCAGTGGAAAGGGCATTCAGTACTTC	CASSGKGIQYF
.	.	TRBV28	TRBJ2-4	TGTGCCAGCAGTATACAGACCGTAGCCAAAAACATTCAGTACTTC	CASSIQTVAKNIQYF
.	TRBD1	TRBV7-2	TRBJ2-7	TGTGCCAGCAGCTCCCACAGGGGGCGATCCTACGAGCAGTACTTC	CASSSHRGRSYEQYF
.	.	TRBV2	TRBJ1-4	TGTGCCGGCACACAGGAGTTTAATGAAAAACTGTTTTTT	CAGTQEFNEKLFF
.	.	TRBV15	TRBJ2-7	TGTGCCACCAGCAGAGAGGGGGGACCCTACGAGCAGTACTTC	CATSREGGPYEQYF
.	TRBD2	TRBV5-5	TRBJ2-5	TGTGCCAGCAGCGTGGAGCGGGAGTTAGGAGAGACCCAGTACTTC	CASSVERELGETQYF